The sequence of this TCR beta chain was determined in a study of blood T cell repertoires in COVID-19. Study information: Sources were T cells, B-cell-depleted T cells, or PBMCs; the material itself was cDNA or gDNA.

The germline V gene has CDR1 MDHEN and CDR2 SYDVKM. The CDR3 contains 15 residues. The V end lost 4 bases, the J end lost 6 bases, and 17 bases lay between the germline ends. TCRdb keeps only in-frame clones here, not all; method: immunoSEQ multiplex PCR. Of under 55,000 clones listed, around 90% are singletons. The sequenced material came from peripheral blood. The rearrangement uses TRBV28 and TRBJ2-3, with D possibly TRBD1 on 6 matching bases. This TCR was sampled from an elderly woman with active COVID-19. CDR3 coding DNA: TGTGCCAGCAGTTCCAGGGGAGCAGCAACCGATACGCAGTATTTT. It specifies CASSSRGAATDTQYF.